This T cell receptor beta chain was sequenced during a study of blood T cell repertoires in COVID-19. The CDR3 loop spans 11 amino acids. V was cut by 8 bases and J by 2 bases, with 4 bases left in between. From germline, CDR1 is MNHEY and CDR2 SVGAGI. Assay used: immunoSEQ multiplex PCR; TCRdb lists only in-frame clones, some missing. The sample holds 100,000 to 150,000 clones, about 90% seen once. Seattle patients were enrolled while actively infected and followed longitudinally. The genes are TRBV6-5 and TRBJ2-1; D uncertain. The sequenced material came from peripheral blood. This sequence originates from a man aged 45-65 years with COVID-19, enrolled during active disease. The CDR3 nucleotides read TGTGCCAGCTCAACCTACAATGAGCAGTTCTTC. As protein: CASSTYNEQFF.